This T cell receptor beta chain was found in a study of blood T cell repertoires in COVID-19. Study context: In each case, the material was cDNA or gDNA derived from T cells, B-cell-depleted T cells, or PBMCs.

Trimming took 1 base from V and 4 from J, leaving 10 bases between them. The CDR3 runs to 14 residues. Looked up from germline, CDR1 is MGHDK and CDR2 is SYGVNS. The data were produced by immunoSEQ multiplex PCR, yet TCRdb's version contains in-frame clones alone and is incomplete. This sample carries 45,000 to 55,000 clones, approximately 87% of them seen once, and the ten largest clones take less than 6%. Input material: peripheral blood. This clonotype was obtained from a human donor in a cohort sampled during active COVID-19. The chain joins TRBV25-1 to TRBJ2-5; no clear D. CDR3: CASSESGSPETQYF. Here the CDR3 DNA reads TGTGCCAGCAGTGAATCAGGATCCCCAGAGACCCAGTACTTC.